Shown below are 32 T cell receptor beta chains from a single sample sequenced in a study of blood T cell repertoires in COVID-19. Some clones are missing from TCRdb's copy, which holds only in-frame ones; the method was immunoSEQ multiplex PCR. The data show roughly 36,000 clones, with approximately 91% seen just once and less than 45% held by the top ten. Sequencing was done on a sample of peripheral blood. These receptors came from a man aged 55 to 69 with active or convalescent COVID-19.

The V gene is TRBV25-1, the J gene TRBJ1-4, with 9 positions matching TRBD1. Germline V gene lookup returns CDR1 MGHDK and CDR2 SYGVNS. This CDR3 region has 16 residues. Trimming removed 3 bases from V and 7 bases from J; junction bases left unmatched: 9. CDR3 residues: CASSELDRGLGEKLFF. In DNA form, the CDR3 reads TGTGCCAGCAGTGAGTTGGACAGGGGATTGGGTGAAAAACTGTTTTTT.

This rearrangement joins TRBV28 to TRBJ1-2; D remains unclear. The CDR3 length is 15 residues. V lost 3 bases and J lost 4, with 15 bases in between. CDR1 MDHEN and CDR2 SYDVKM come from the germline V gene. The CDR3 spells CASSLAGAPVYGYTF. The CDR3 DNA is TGTGCCAGCAGTTTGGCAGGCGCGCCCGTCTATGGCTACACCTTC.

The rearrangement joins TRBV9 to TRBJ1-2; D is possibly TRBD1 (5 bases). Per the germline V gene, CDR1 is SGDLS and CDR2 is YYNGEE. The CDR3 runs 16 residues. Trimming pared 4 bases from V and 1 base from J, leaving 17 bases between. CDR3 in amino acids: CASSTPRGDFNYGYTF. Here the CDR3 DNA reads TGTGCCAGCAGCACCCCCCGGGGGGACTTTAACTATGGCTACACCTTC.

The chain is built from TRBV9 and TRBJ2-1, with D perhaps TRBD1 (6 bases). Germline V gives CDR1 SGDLS, CDR2 YYNGEE. V lost 0 bases, J lost 4 bases, and 11 bases lay in between. The CDR3 length is 15 residues. CDR3 DNA: TGTGCCAGCAGCGTAGCCGGACAGATATACAATGAGCAGTTCTTC. Residues: CASSVAGQIYNEQFF.

This chain uses TRBV2 with TRBJ1-2; 7 nucleotides match TRBD1. J gave up 7 bases and V 7 bases, and 9 bases lay outside the gene matches. The V gene's germline CDR1 is SNHLY and CDR2 FYNNEI. This CDR3 comprises 13 residues. The DNA for the CDR3 is TGTGCCAGCACCGTAGACAGGGCTGGTGGCTACACCTTC. Its translation is CASTVDRAGGYTF.

The chain has TRBV2 and TRBJ1-4; TRBD1 agrees at 7 bases. Germline values: CDR1 SNHLY, CDR2 FYNNEI. With V trimmed by 6 bases and J by 3 bases, 7 bases remained unmatched. There are 15 residues in the CDR3. The CDR3 nucleotides read TGTGCCAGCAGCAGGAACAGGGGACCTAATGAAAAACTGTTTTTT. Amino acids: CASSRNRGPNEKLFF.

The chain carries TRBV5-6 and TRBJ2-7, with D perhaps TRBD2 (6 bases). The CDR3 totals 13 residues. Between the trimmed V and J ends, which lost 4 bases and 5 bases, there was a span of 13 bases. Germline values: CDR1 SGHDT, CDR2 YYEEEE. The CDR3 DNA sequence: TGTGCCAGCAGCCTCTCGGGGGTCGACGAGCAGTACTTC. This sequence encodes CASSLSGVDEQYF.

The V call is TRBV5-5, the J call TRBJ1-2; 12 nucleotides match TRBD1. Germline CDR1 reads SGHKS; CDR2 reads YYEKEE (reference sequence). This CDR3 has 17 residues. After removal of 3 bases from V and 6 bases from J, the junction contained 12 bases not matched to a gene. The CDR3 DNA is TGTGCCAGCAGCTCAGCCGGGACAGGGGGCGCAAAGGATGGCTACACCTTC. The encoded protein is CASSSAGTGGAKDGYTF. Using reference TRBV5-5 and TRBJ1-2 for the parts outside the CDR3, the full variable domain is DAGVTQSPTHLIKTRGQQVTLRCSPISGHKSVSWYQQVLGQGPQFIFQYYEKEERGRGNFPDRFSARQFPNYSSELNVNALLLGDSALYLCASSSAGTGGAKDGYTFGSGTRLTVV.

The chain couples TRBV4-3 to TRBJ1-2, with 8 bases lining up with TRBD1. Germline assignment: CDR1 LGHNA and CDR2 YSLEER. The CDR3 is made up of 16 amino acids. V trimming: 3 bases; J trimming: 1 base; junction bases outside the gene matches: 7. The CDR3 DNA reads TGCGCCAGCAGCCACCGGACAGGGACGAGTAACTATGGCTACACCTTC. Amino acids: CASSHRTGTSNYGYTF.

The CDR3 is CASSLSGSSYNEQFF. The CDR3 DNA is TGCGCCAGCAGCCTTAGCGGGAGCTCCTACAATGAGCAGTTCTTC. The gene calls are TRBV5-1 and TRBJ2-1; the match to TRBD2 covers 9 bases. V shed 4 bases, J shed 0 bases, and the junction held 2 bases outside the gene matches. CDR3 length: 15 residues. Germline V gene data show CDR1 as SGHRS and CDR2 as YFSETQ.

The genes are TRBV9 and TRBJ1-4; D not resolved. The V end lost 0 bases, the J end lost 8 bases, and 14 bases lay between the germline ends. The CDR3 totals 15 residues. The germline gives CDR1 SGDLS, CDR2 YYNGEE. CDR3 residues: CASSVGKELSEKLFF. DNA of the CDR3: TGTGCCAGCAGCGTAGGTAAAGAGCTGAGCGAAAAACTGTTTTTT.

The genes are TRBV15 and TRBJ1-5; no reliable D call. V lost 0 bases, J lost 5 bases, and 8 bases lay in between. This CDR3 has 14 residues. Germline loops: CDR1 LNHNV, CDR2 YYDKDF (reference sequence). The CDR3 here is CATSRDGRDQPQHF. CDR3 DNA sequence: TGTGCCACCAGCAGAGATGGGCGGGATCAGCCCCAGCATTTT.

The chain has TRBV3-1 (or the pseudogene TRBV3-2) and TRBJ2-3, with 9 nucleotides matching TRBD1. Trimming took 6 bases from V and 2 from J; bases not matched to a gene: 15. This CDR3 is 18 amino acids long. Germline loops: CDR1 LGHDT, CDR2 YNNKEL (reference sequence). The CDR3 protein is CASSRGQGRRRHTDTQYF. CDR3 sequence (DNA): TGTGCCAGCAGTCGGGGACAGGGTAGGAGAAGACACACAGATACGCAGTATTTT.

The chain joins TRBV19 to TRBJ2-1; 10 bases align to TRBD1. Germline CDR1 and CDR2: LNHDA and SQIVND (reference sequence). Trimming removed 5 bases from V and 3 bases from J; junction bases left unmatched: 4. The length of the CDR3 is 15 residues. This CDR3 is CASSERTGGYNEQFF. In nucleotides, the CDR3 is TGTGCCAGTAGTGAAAGGACAGGGGGCTACAATGAGCAGTTCTTC.

The gene calls are TRBV5-6 and TRBJ2-2; maybe TRBD2 (5 bases). Trimming shortened V by 5 bases and J by 3 bases, and 11 bases separated the two germline ends. Germline V gives CDR1 SGHDT, CDR2 YYEEEE. The CDR3 runs to 14 residues. CDR3 nucleotides: TGTGCCAGCAGGACGGGATTTTACACCGGGGAGCTGTTTTTT. Translating gives CASRTGFYTGELFF.

The chain recombines TRBV24-1 with TRBJ2-3; 7 nucleotides align to TRBD1. CDR3 length: 15 residues. V dropped 2 bases and J dropped 4; count of bases not matched to a gene: 5. Per germline, CDR1 KGHDR and CDR2 SFDVKD. The CDR3, as DNA: TGTGCCACCAGTGATTCTCGACAGGGAGCAGATACGCAGTATTTT. Its protein product is CATSDSRQGADTQYF.

The chain is built from TRBV7-2 and TRBJ2-3; 7 nucleotides line up with TRBD2. The length of the CDR3 is 15 residues. V lost 5 bases to trimming and J lost 5 bases; unmatched junction nucleotides: 10. Germline V gene data show CDR1 as SGHTA and CDR2 as FQGNSA. DNA of the CDR3: TGTGCCAGCAGCCCCCGGAGGACTAGAGGAGATACGCAGTATTTT. It translates to CASSPRRTRGDTQYF.

This clone was counted a few times. The rearrangement uses TRBV11-1 and TRBJ1-2, with D perhaps TRBD1 (5 bases). V was trimmed by 6 bases and J by 2 bases, leaving 13 bases between them. The V gene's germline CDR1 is SGHAT and CDR2 FQDESV (reference sequence). This CDR3 is built from 14 residues. CDR3 nucleotide sequence: TGTGCCAGCAGTTCAATAGACAGAAACTATGGCTACACCTTC. Protein: CASSSIDRNYGYTF.

The chain links TRBV19 to TRBJ2-6; D is undetermined. V was shortened by 6 bases and J by 2 bases, with 14 bases between the two germline ends. The CDR3 loop spans 16 amino acids. Germline CDR1 reads LNHDA; CDR2 reads SQIVND (reference sequence). The CDR3 DNA is TGTGCCAGTAGCTCGATCGGTGCGCCTGGGGCCAACGTCCTGACTTTC. This gives the protein CASSSIGAPGANVLTF.

The chain couples TRBV11-3 to TRBJ2-2; 10 nucleotides line up with TRBD1. This CDR3 has 15 residues. Trimming at V came to 6 bases and at J to 3 bases, leaving 4 bases not matched to a gene. Germline lookup yields CDR1 SGHNT and CDR2 YENEEA. CDR3: CASRDGTGDTGELFF. Written as DNA, the CDR3 is TGTGCCAGCAGGGACGGGACAGGGGACACCGGGGAGCTGTTTTTT.

The rearrangement uses TRBV9 and TRBJ2-3; TRBD2 might be the D (6 bases). The V end lost 2 bases, the J end lost 0 bases, and 10 bases lay between the germline ends. This CDR3 contains 15 residues. Germline CDR1 and CDR2: SGDLS and YYNGEE. The CDR3 nucleotides read TGTGCCAGCAGCGTCGGAGGGATAAGCACAGATACGCAGTATTTT. Protein sequence: CASSVGGISTDTQYF.

V gene TRBV18 combines with J gene TRBJ2-3; no clear D gene. CDR1 is KGHSH, CDR2 LQKENI, per germline. The CDR3 has 13 residues. Trimming left V 8 bases short and J 2 bases short, with 11 bases between. The CDR3 region has the DNA TGTGCCAGCCTTATGAGTTTCACAGATACGCAGTATTTT. It codes for CASLMSFTDTQYF.

This clone was detected only once. This CDR3 reads CASSTGKEKLFF. The CDR3 coding sequence is TGTGCCAGCAGCACAGGGAAGGAAAAACTGTTTTTT. The rearrangement links TRBV28 to TRBJ1-4, with D maybe TRBD1 (6 bases). The V and J ends lost 6 bases and 8 bases respectively, with 10 bases between them. CDR1 is MDHEN and CDR2 is SYDVKM in the germline V gene. This CDR3 has 12 amino acids.

The chain employs TRBV3-1 (or the pseudogene TRBV3-2) and TRBJ1-3; TRBD1 aligns across 7 bases. The trim removed 7 bases at V and 6 bases at J, leaving 6 bases unmatched. CDR3 length: 13 amino acids. Germline CDR1 and CDR2: LGHDT and YNNKEL (reference sequence). The CDR3 DNA reads TGTGCCAGCACTCTCCAGGGGGAAAACACCATATATTTT. Its protein is CASTLQGENTIYF.

This clone was observed once. This rearrangement joins TRBV27 to TRBJ2-7, with a tentative D call TRBD2 (5 bases). The germline CDR1 and CDR2 sequences are MNHEY and SMNVEV (reference sequence). The CDR3 sequence is 14 residues long. V gave up 5 bases and J gave up 2 bases, with 13 bases separating them. The CDR3 spells CASSPVSGTYEQYF. The CDR3 DNA reads TGTGCCAGCAGTCCTGTGTCGGGGACCTACGAGCAGTACTTC.

The CDR3 region has the DNA TGTGCCAGCAGCCCCGGGACAGCGTACACCGGGGAGCTGTTTTTT. It codes for CASSPGTAYTGELFF. The rearrangement uses TRBV14 and TRBJ2-2, with 7 bases that match TRBD1. The germline CDR1 and CDR2 sequences are SGHDN and FVKESK. The CDR3 totals 15 residues. Unmatched junction bases numbered 5, after V lost 4 bases and J lost 3 bases.

A single count supports this clone. The J gene is TRBJ1-5, the V gene TRBV5-1; D not resolved. Germline lookup yields CDR1 SGHRS and CDR2 YFSETQ. The CDR3 totals 15 residues. Trimming stripped 2 bases from V and 3 bases from J, with 12 bases between. CDR3 DNA sequence: TGCGCCAGCAGCTTAAACAGTCGGAACAATCAGCCCCAGCATTTT. Its translation is CASSLNSRNNQPQHF.

The chain recombines TRBV14 with TRBJ2-1; 9 positions agree with TRBD2. Germline CDR1 is SGHDN and CDR2 is FVKESK. This CDR3 comprises 14 residues. The junction had 5 bases not matched to a gene; V was cut back by 4 bases and J by 7 bases. The CDR3 DNA is TGTGCCAGCAGCCGGGATAGCGGGAGAAATGAGCAGTTCTTC. This codes for CASSRDSGRNEQFF.

The chain uses TRBV7-3 and TRBJ2-2; a possible D gene is TRBD2 (5 bases). The germline V gene encodes CDR1 SGHTA and CDR2 FQGTGA. Trimming removed 5 bases from V and 1 base from J, with 8 bases in between. The length of the CDR3 is 14 residues. The CDR3: CASSAGLNTGELFF. CDR3 bases: TGTGCCAGCAGCGCAGGACTGAACACCGGGGAGCTGTTTTTT.

The rearrangement joins TRBV5-1 to TRBJ2-2; D not resolved. CDR1 is SGHRS and CDR2 is YFSETQ in the germline V gene. The CDR3 covers 14 residues. Trimming stripped 5 bases from V and 0 bases from J, with 8 bases between. CDR3 amino acids: CASRARSNTGELFF. Written as DNA, the CDR3 is TGCGCCAGCAGGGCCAGGTCGAACACCGGGGAGCTGTTTTTT. The full variable domain, completed using reference TRBV5-1 and TRBJ2-2, is KAGVTQTPRYLIKTRGQQVTLSCSPISGHRSVSWYQQTPGQGLQFLFEYFSETQRNKGNFPGRFSGRQFSNSRSEMNVSTLELGDSALYLCASRARSNTGELFFGEGSRLTVL.

V and J are TRBV9 and TRBJ2-1; TRBD2 aligns across 9 bases. Trimming removed 0 bases from V and 4 bases from J; junction bases left unmatched: 5. Germline values: CDR1 SGDLS, CDR2 YYNGEE. This CDR3 region has 16 residues. The CDR3 reads CASSVGVAGAYNEQFF. The CDR3 nucleotides read TGTGCCAGCAGCGTAGGCGTAGCGGGGGCATACAATGAGCAGTTCTTC.

In this sample, this clone turned up a few times. The genes are TRBV18 and TRBJ1-1; possible D gene TRBD1, 6 bases. Germline values: CDR1 KGHSH, CDR2 LQKENI. V was shortened by 1 base and J by 3 bases, with 15 bases between the two germline ends. This CDR3 contains 16 residues. In DNA form, the CDR3 reads TGTGCCAGCTCACCACGGCAGGGGAGATTGGACACTGAAGCTTTCTTT. It specifies CASSPRQGRLDTEAFF. Variable domain in full (rest from reference TRBV18 and TRBJ1-1): NAGVMQNPRHLVRRRGQEARLRCSPMKGHSHVYWYRQLPEEGLKFMVYLQKENIIDESGMPKERFSAEFPKEGPSILRIQQVVRGDSAAYFCASSPRQGRLDTEAFFGQGTRLTVV.